The sequence of this T cell receptor (beta chain) was determined in a study of blood T cell repertoires in COVID-19. On the study more broadly: The cDNA or gDNA used as material had been derived from T cells, B-cell-depleted T cells, or PBMCs.

TCRdb keeps only in-frame clones here, not all; method: immunoSEQ multiplex PCR. Seen here are about 250,000 clones, about nine tenths observed once, and the top ten hold 1.5% to 2%. This sequence originates from a man aged 40-55 years who had recovered from COVID-19. The material sequenced was PBMCs or T cells enriched from blood (not recorded which).

The CDR3 DNA follows: TGTGCCAGCAGTGAAGCCTTATTTCCAGCGGCCCAGCATTTT. Its translation is CASSEALFPAAQHF. The chain employs TRBV6-1 and TRBJ1-5, with no clear D. V was trimmed by 0 bases and J by 11 bases, leaving 14 bases between them. The CDR3 totals 14 residues. CDR1 is MNHNS and CDR2 is SASEGT in the germline V gene.